This entry lists 26 T cell receptor beta chains sequenced from one sample in a study of shared clonotypes between healthy human individuals. CD45RO-negative, CCR7-positively selected cells formed the naive CD8 fraction, excluding terminally differentiated effector memory CD45RA+ cells. Method: immunoSEQ multiplex PCR; TCRdb's copy keeps in-frame clones and lacks some. This sample has millions of clones, with about 95% found just once. Sequencing used naive CD8+ T cells sorted from blood. The origin of the receptors is a young man in good health.

The chain recombines TRBV5-6 with TRBJ1-5; no clear D gene. Germline CDR1 and CDR2: SGHDT and YYEEEE. V gave up 0 bases and J gave up 7 bases, with 14 bases separating them. The CDR3 spans 15 residues. The CDR3 sequence: CASSLALQGTQPQHF. Written as DNA, the CDR3 is TGTGCCAGCAGCTTGGCTTTACAAGGAACCCAGCCCCAGCATTTT.

This clone was recorded only once. The rearrangement links TRBV9 to TRBJ2-3; a possible D gene is TRBD2 (5 bases). This CDR3 region has 15 residues. Trimming stripped 1 base from V and 3 bases from J, with 12 bases between. CDR1 and CDR2 from the germline V gene are SGDLS and YYNGEE. The CDR3, as DNA: TGTGCCAGCAGCGTAACCGGGGAATTGACAGATACGCAGTATTTT. This sequence encodes CASSVTGELTDTQYF. Full variable domain (rest looked up from reference TRBV9 and TRBJ2-3): DSGVTQTPKHLITATGQRVTLRCSPRSGDLSVYWYQQSLDQGLQFLIQYYNGEERAKGNILERFSAQQFPDLHSELNLSSLELGDSALYFCASSVTGELTDTQYFGPGTRLTVL.

This chain uses TRBV19 with TRBJ2-5; the D gene is possibly TRBD2 (6 bases). Germline V gene sequence: CDR1 LNHDA, CDR2 SQIVND (reference sequence). This CDR3 is 15 amino acids long. V lost 0 bases, J lost 5 bases, and 13 bases lay in between. This CDR3 reads CASSIDSSGGETQYF. CDR3 in DNA: TGTGCCAGTAGTATAGATAGTAGCGGAGGGGAGACCCAGTACTTC.

V gene TRBV6-6 combines with J gene TRBJ2-7; 10 bases agree with TRBD1. The CDR3 length is 15 residues. The V gene end was trimmed by 1 base and the J gene end by 5 bases; junction bases not matched to a gene: 5. The germline V gene encodes CDR1 MNHNY and CDR2 SVGAGI (reference sequence). The CDR3 spells CASSYFGTGENEQYF. The CDR3 nucleotides read TGTGCCAGCAGTTACTTCGGGACAGGGGAAAACGAGCAGTACTTC.

Details on this clone: Other DNA variants within this sample encode the same CDR3. The chain is built from TRBV27 and TRBJ2-2; D perhaps matches TRBD2 (6 bases). V lost 5 bases, J lost 5 bases, and 18 bases lay in between. This CDR3 region has 16 residues. The germline V gene encodes CDR1 MNHEY and CDR2 SMNVEV (reference sequence). CDR3 residues: CASSPSRGEATGELFF. The CDR3 nucleotides are TGTGCCAGCAGTCCGTCGCGGGGAGAAGCGACCGGGGAGCTGTTTTTT.

The V gene is TRBV29-1, the J gene TRBJ1-2; 7 bases line up with TRBD1. The V gene end was trimmed by 6 bases and the J gene end by 8 bases; junction bases not matched to a gene: 6. The V gene's germline CDR1 is SQVTM and CDR2 ANQGSEA. The CDR3 is 11 amino acids. The CDR3 region is CSVPSGGGYTF. CDR3 nucleotide sequence: TGCAGCGTCCCGTCAGGGGGAGGCTACACCTTC.

The chain's CDR3 is CATSREFGVAGGLGTDTQYF. The CDR3 region has the DNA TGTGCCACCAGCAGAGAGTTCGGAGTAGCGGGAGGGCTTGGCACAGATACGCAGTATTTT. The V and J genes are TRBV15 and TRBJ2-3, with 11 bases lining up with TRBD2. The germline CDR1 and CDR2 sequences are LNHNV and YYDKDF (reference sequence). CDR3 length: 20 amino acids. V shed 0 bases, J shed 1 base, and the junction held 12 bases outside the gene matches.

This chain connects TRBV13 to TRBJ1-4; D is ambiguous. Germline values: CDR1 PRHDT, CDR2 FYEKMQ (reference sequence). The CDR3 totals 16 residues. Trimming removed 5 bases at V and 4 bases at J, with 17 bases between. The CDR3 is CASSASRTELNEKLFF. The DNA of the CDR3 is TGTGCCAGCAGCGCATCTCGGACGGAACTTAATGAAAAACTGTTTTTT.

V and J are TRBV14 and TRBJ2-2, with D uncertain. CDR3 length: 15 amino acids. Germline V CDR1 and CDR2: SGHDN, FVKESK. The V and J ends lost 0 bases and 7 bases respectively, with 12 bases between them. The CDR3 DNA is TGTGCCAGCAGCCAAGATCTCGGGTTTGGCGGGGAGCTGTTTTTT. Protein sequence: CASSQDLGFGGELFF. Full variable domain (remainder filled in from reference TRBV14 and TRBJ2-2): EAGVTQFPSHSVIEKGQTVTLRCDPISGHDNLYWYRRVMGKEIKFLLHFVKESKQDESGMPNNRFLAERTGGTYSTLKVQPAELEDSGVYFCASSQDLGFGGELFFGEGSRLTVL.

CDR3 bases: TGTGCCTTTGGAGAGGCGCCCTACGAGCAGTACTTC. It yields the protein CAFGEAPYEQYF. V is TRBV30 and J is TRBJ2-7; no definite D call. CDR3 length: 12 residues. Germline V gene lookup returns CDR1 GTSNPN and CDR2 SVGIG (reference sequence). V lost 7 bases to trimming and J lost 2 bases, with 12 bases between them. Full variable domain (remainder filled in from reference TRBV30 and TRBJ2-7): SQTIHQWPATLVQPVGSPLSLECTVEGTSNPNLYWYRQAAGRGLQLLFYSVGIGQISSEVPQNLSASRPQDRQFILSSKKLLLSDSGFYLCAFGEAPYEQYFGPGTRLTVT.

The chain carries TRBV9 and TRBJ2-7; maybe TRBD1 (6 bases). The CDR3 totals 14 residues. CDR1 SGDLS and CDR2 YYNGEE come from the germline V gene. Trimming took off 1 base at V and 5 bases at J, with 13 bases between the two ends. The CDR3 nucleotides read TGTGCCAGCAGCGTAAAGGGGGTGGCGGACGAGCAGTACTTC. This codes for CASSVKGVADEQYF.

The chain uses TRBV19 and TRBJ2-1; TRBD2 matches at 13 bases. Germline V gene sequence: CDR1 LNHDA, CDR2 SQIVND (reference sequence). This CDR3 has 20 amino acids. V lost 5 bases and J lost 1; bases outside the gene matches: 14. The CDR3 nucleotides are TGTGCCAGTAGTCCCATCGTTTTTGGGACTAGCGGGACTTCCTACAATGAGCAGTTCTTC. This sequence encodes CASSPIVFGTSGTSYNEQFF.

This sequence joins TRBV5-1 and TRBJ2-5; D gene unclear. Trimming took 0 bases from V and 1 from J, leaving 7 bases between them. The CDR3 has 14 residues. The V gene's germline CDR1 is SGHRS and CDR2 YFSETQ. The CDR3 sequence: CASSLAYSQETQYF. The CDR3 nucleotides read TGCGCCAGCAGCTTGGCCTACAGCCAAGAGACCCAGTACTTC.

The rearrangement links TRBV5-1 to TRBJ1-1; D is uncertain. Per the germline V gene, CDR1 is SGHRS and CDR2 is YFSETQ. CDR3 length: 14 residues. The V end was cut by 4 bases, the J end by 4 bases, with 14 bases between. The CDR3 DNA is TGCGCCAGCAGCCAAACGGGGTTGAGCACTGAAGCTTTCTTT. It codes for CASSQTGLSTEAFF.

The chain employs TRBV6-5 and TRBJ1-1, with a tentative D call TRBD1 (6 bases). The V end was cut by 2 bases, the J end by 3 bases, with 16 bases between. The germline CDR1 and CDR2 sequences are MNHEY and SVGAGI. This CDR3 has 16 residues. CDR3 sequence (DNA): TGTGCCAGCAGTTACGTGGGGGGGCTGAGGGACACTGAAGCTTTCTTT. This sequence encodes CASSYVGGLRDTEAFF.

The V call is TRBV18, the J call TRBJ2-5; either TRBD1 or TRBD2 may fit D (5 bases each). Trimming left V 3 bases short and J 11 bases short, with 19 bases between. Germline V gives CDR1 KGHSH, CDR2 LQKENI. The CDR3 runs 14 residues. The CDR3 spells CASSPQNKVGEQYF. CDR3 coding DNA: TGTGCCAGCTCACCGCAGAATAAGGTGGGGGAGCAGTACTTC.

The gene calls are TRBV5-6 and TRBJ1-2, with TRBD1 as a possible D gene (5 bases). V shed 0 bases and J shed 0 bases, with 12 bases lying between them. CDR1 SGHDT and CDR2 YYEEEE come from the germline V gene. CDR3 length: 16 residues. The CDR3 spells CASSLELTATNYGYTF. The CDR3 nucleotides are TGTGCCAGCAGCTTGGAGTTGACAGCGACTAACTATGGCTACACCTTC.

This chain connects TRBV5-6 to TRBJ1-2, with D unresolved. CDR3 length: 16 amino acids. Germline V lookup: CDR1 SGHDT, CDR2 YYEEEE. Trimming removed 0 bases from V and 4 bases from J, with 16 bases in between. The CDR3 loop is CASSLGVSQLIYGYTF. CDR3 DNA: TGTGCCAGCAGCTTGGGAGTCAGCCAATTGATCTATGGCTACACCTTC.

The chain couples TRBV19 to TRBJ1-1; 9 bases fit TRBD1. The CDR3 length is 18 residues. Germline assignment: CDR1 LNHDA and CDR2 SQIVND (reference sequence). V dropped 6 bases and J dropped 4; count of bases not matched to a gene: 18. The CDR3 spells CASRMEPGQGIYGTEAFF. The CDR3 nucleotides are TGTGCCAGTAGAATGGAGCCGGGACAGGGAATCTATGGCACTGAAGCTTTCTTT. The full variable domain, in which reference TRBV19 and TRBJ1-1 provide the parts outside the CDR3, is DGGITQSPKYLFRKEGQNVTLSCEQNLNHDAMYWYRQDPGQGLRLIYYSQIVNDFQKGDIAEGYSVSREKKESFPLTVTSAQKNPTAFYLCASRMEPGQGIYGTEAFFGQGTRLTVV.

This chain connects TRBV5-1 to TRBJ2-7, with TRBD2 identical over 9 bases. This CDR3 is 17 amino acids long. Germline values: CDR1 SGHRS, CDR2 YFSETQ. J lost 3 bases, V lost 4 bases, and 14 bases had no gene match. The CDR3 nucleotides read TGCGCCAGCAGCCAGGGACTAGCCACAAACACGAACTACGAGCAGTACTTC. This encodes CASSQGLATNTNYEQYF.

The chain is built from TRBV28 and TRBJ2-1, with TRBD2 as a possible D gene (6 bases). Germline values: CDR1 MDHEN, CDR2 SYDVKM. V dropped 5 bases and J dropped 7 bases, with 21 bases sitting between them. There are 16 residues in the CDR3. In nucleotides, the CDR3 is TGTGCCAGCAGTCAAAGGTCTGTGGGACTCAATAATGAGCAGTTCTTC. Its translation is CASSQRSVGLNNEQFF.

This chain links TRBV28 with TRBJ1-1; D uncertain. CDR3 length: 16 residues. The germline V gene encodes CDR1 MDHEN and CDR2 SYDVKM. Trimming cost V 2 bases and J 3 bases, with 16 bases left between them. In DNA, the CDR3 is TGTGCCAGCAGTTTACCGAGGATGGGAGAGCACACTGAAGCTTTCTTT. Protein: CASSLPRMGEHTEAFF.

The chain uses TRBV28 and TRBJ1-4, with a weak D call TRBD1 (5 bases). This CDR3 is 14 amino acids long. Deletions cut 6 bases from V and 3 bases from J, with 11 bases between. Germline V gene sequence: CDR1 MDHEN, CDR2 SYDVKM. CDR3 DNA sequence: TGTGCCAGCAGGATACGAGGGGCTAATGAAAAACTGTTTTTT. Encoded protein: CASRIRGANEKLFF.

The chain combines TRBV7-9 with TRBJ2-7; D is unclear. V shed 5 bases and J shed 2 bases, with 10 bases lying between them. Looked up from germline, CDR1 is SEHNR and CDR2 is FQNEAQ (reference sequence). This CDR3 region has 13 residues. The CDR3 reads CASSPSQTYEQYF. The CDR3 nucleotides are TGTGCCAGCAGCCCGAGTCAAACCTACGAGCAGTACTTC.

The chain recombines TRBV28 with TRBJ2-5, with 8 bases identical to TRBD1. This CDR3 contains 15 residues. The V segment lost 2 bases and the J segment 1 base; nucleotides outside the gene matches: 3. Germline V CDR1 and CDR2: MDHEN, SYDVKM. The CDR3 DNA is TGTGCCAGCAGTTTAGGGACAGGAGCCCAAGAGACCCAGTACTTC. The encoded protein is CASSLGTGAQETQYF.

The CDR3 loop reads CASSLWDSPYGYTF. Here the CDR3 DNA reads TGTGCCAGCAGTTTATGGGACTCCCCTTATGGCTACACCTTC. This chain links TRBV28 with TRBJ1-2, with unresolved D. The germline V gene encodes CDR1 MDHEN and CDR2 SYDVKM. There are 14 residues in the CDR3. The V end was cut by 0 bases, the J end by 5 bases, with 10 bases between.